This TCR beta chain was sequenced for a study of Graves' ophthalmopathy and Graves' hyperthyroidism. At the level of the study: The term stable hyperthyroidism indicated an absence of ophthalmopathy within 18 months of follow-up. Study-wide results and caveats: Classification of ophthalmopathy versus stable hyperthyroidism by a 13-signature model yielded around 91% sensitivity and approximately 80% specificity.

CDR3 length: 14 residues. Between the trimmed V and J ends, which lost 0 bases and 3 bases, there was a span of 9 bases. Germline CDR1 SGHRS, CDR2 YFSETQ. This clonotype has at least ten counts. The antigen is undetermined. The authors amplified TCR beta CDR3 regions from RNA transcripts. HTBI primers primed a first-round RT-PCR, and a second-round multiplex PCR followed. MiXCR was run by TCRdb on the multiplex PCR reads, yielding one entry per CDR3 protein. In the table there are approximately 1.2 million distinct CDR3 sequences, 36% of which are singletons. The sequence derives from an adult man with Graves' hyperthyroidism. This chain joins TRBV5-1 and TRBJ1-2; D might be TRBD1 (5 bases). Sequenced sample: peripheral blood or thyroid tissue (not recorded which). The CDR3 reads CASSLGGTYYGYTF. CDR3 nucleotide sequence: TGCGCCAGCAGCTTGGGAGGGACTTACTATGGCTACACCTTC.